The 30 T cell receptor beta chains presented below share a single source sample, sequenced in a study of blood T cells in healthy people across ages. PCR was performed a second time for about 7 to 11 cycles using a sample-barcoded 5' primer and a J-beta primer mix. TCRdb analysed the 5' RACE reads with MiXCR anew, one entry per CDR3 protein. The data show around 2 million distinct CDR3 sequences, with roughly two fifths seen just once and roughly 23% held by the top ten. Sequenced: blood. These receptors were taken from a human donor in good health.

The sample holds a few counts of this clonotype. This chain uses TRBV27 with TRBJ2-1, with TRBD1 identical over 8 bases. CDR1 MNHEY and CDR2 SMNVEV come from the germline V gene (reference sequence). Germline trimming cut 2 bases from V and 6 bases from J; bases unmatched to any gene: 9. CDR3 size: 16 residues. For the CDR3, the DNA is TGTGCCAGCAGTTTAAATTTGGGACAGGCCTTCAATGAGCAGTTCTTC. Encoded protein: CASSLNLGQAFNEQFF.

The rearrangement links TRBV11-2 to TRBJ1-1, with 11 nucleotides matching TRBD1. Germline lookup yields CDR1 SGHAT and CDR2 FQNNGV. CDR3 length: 21 residues. V lost 2 bases to trimming and J lost 4 bases; unmatched junction nucleotides: 21. In DNA form, the CDR3 reads TGTGCCAGCAGCTTAAGTCTGTCCCCCGGGACAGGGGGAACCCTGAGCACTGAAGCTTTCTTT. It codes for CASSLSLSPGTGGTLSTEAFF.

This clonotype was observed a few times. The chain recombines TRBV5-1 with TRBJ2-1; D is undetermined. V was trimmed by 4 bases and J by 9 bases, leaving 14 bases between them. The CDR3 sequence is 13 residues long. Germline lookup yields CDR1 SGHRS and CDR2 YFSETQ. CDR3 protein: CASSPEPRVEQFF. CDR3 DNA sequence: TGCGCCAGCAGCCCCGAACCAAGGGTTGAGCAGTTCTTC.

This clonotype was recorded at least ten times. The chain joins TRBV10-2 to TRBJ2-3; D is possibly TRBD2 (7 bases). The CDR3 totals 15 residues. The germline CDR1 and CDR2 sequences are WSHSY and SAAADI. Trimming took 6 bases from V and 0 from J, leaving 13 bases between them. The CDR3 loop is CASRPRGASTDTQYF. CDR3 coding DNA: TGCGCCAGCAGGCCCCGGGGGGCCAGCACAGATACGCAGTATTTT.

The CDR3 region has the DNA TGTGCCAGCAGTTTTAACGGGGGCGGATCTCAAGGCTACACCTTC. This translates into CASSFNGGGSQGYTF. This rearrangement joins TRBV28 to TRBJ1-2; TRBD1 might be the D (6 bases). V was pared by 3 bases and J by 8 bases, with 19 bases between. This CDR3 spans 15 amino acids. CDR1 and CDR2 from the germline V gene are MDHEN and SYDVKM.

The J gene is TRBJ1-2, the V gene TRBV27; D gene unclear. Germline CDR1 and CDR2: MNHEY and SMNVEV (reference sequence). The CDR3 totals 16 residues. Trimming cost V 6 bases and J 3 bases, with 20 bases left between them. The CDR3 region is CASRVLGGRLDYGYTF. The CDR3 DNA follows: TGTGCCAGCAGGGTATTGGGAGGGCGCCTCGACTATGGCTACACCTTC.

This clonotype was counted a few times. The rearrangement uses TRBV27 and TRBJ1-2; 11 positions match TRBD1. Germline values: CDR1 MNHEY, CDR2 SMNVEV (reference sequence). The V gene end was trimmed by 7 bases and the J gene end by 5 bases; junction bases not matched to a gene: 6. This CDR3 has 14 residues. The CDR3 region is CASTRTGGYYGYTF. CDR3 nucleotide sequence: TGTGCCAGCACCCGGACAGGGGGCTATTATGGCTACACCTTC.

In its sample, this clonotype was seen many times. This chain uses TRBV7-2 with TRBJ2-4; D remains unclear. V gave up 2 bases and J gave up 0 bases, with 2 bases separating them. The CDR3 has 13 residues. Germline V gene sequence: CDR1 SGHTA, CDR2 FQGNSA. Written as DNA, the CDR3 is TGTGCCAGCAGCTTACCAGCCAAAAACATTCAGTACTTC. Its protein is CASSLPAKNIQYF.

The chain is built from TRBV20-1 and TRBJ2-7; D is unclear. Germline assignment: CDR1 DFQATT and CDR2 SNEGSKA (reference sequence). The V end lost 2 bases, the J end lost 3 bases, and 8 bases lay between the germline ends. The CDR3 extends over 12 amino acids. The CDR3 region is CSARQDLYEQYF. Written as DNA, the CDR3 is TGCAGTGCTAGACAGGACCTCTACGAGCAGTACTTC.

V gene TRBV5-1 combines with J gene TRBJ2-3; D gene unclear. Germline CDR1 is SGHRS and CDR2 is YFSETQ. The germline V and J ends were trimmed by 4 bases and 6 bases, with 12 bases remaining between them. The CDR3 is made up of 13 amino acids. CDR3 sequence reads: CASSPWNNDTQYF. In nucleotides, the CDR3 is TGCGCCAGCAGCCCCTGGAACAACGATACGCAGTATTTT.

The chain couples TRBV20-1 to TRBJ2-1; D call uncertain. V lost 1 base, J lost 8 bases, and 9 bases lay in between. The germline V gene encodes CDR1 DFQATT and CDR2 SNEGSKA (reference sequence). The CDR3 sequence is 12 residues long. This CDR3 reads CSARVPNDEQFF. The DNA for the CDR3 is TGCAGTGCTAGAGTCCCTAACGATGAGCAGTTCTTC.

The DNA of the CDR3 is TGTGCCAGCAGCCTGCCCGGGACTAGCGGGGACAATGAGCAGTTCTTC. It encodes CASSLPGTSGDNEQFF. V is TRBV7-2 and J is TRBJ2-1, with TRBD2 matching 13 bases. The CDR3 has 16 amino acids. J lost 5 bases, V lost 5 bases, and 6 bases had no gene match. Germline V CDR1 and CDR2: SGHTA, FQGNSA.

This chain links TRBV6-5 with TRBJ1-4, with TRBD1 as a possible D gene (5 bases). Germline V gene data show CDR1 as MNHEY and CDR2 as SVGAGI. Trimming stripped 6 bases from V and 4 bases from J, with 12 bases between. The CDR3 is 14 amino acids. The CDR3 region is CASSPRGYNEKLFF. In DNA, the CDR3 is TGTGCCAGCAGCCCCCGGGGGTATAATGAAAAACTGTTTTTT.

This clonotype occurred a few times. The gene calls are TRBV7-2 and TRBJ2-3; possible D gene TRBD1, 5 bases. CDR1 and CDR2 from the germline V gene are SGHTA and FQGNSA. The CDR3 is 15 residues long. The V gene lost 5 bases and the J gene lost 4 bases, with 16 bases spanning the gap. Written as DNA, the CDR3 is TGTGCCAGCAGCCTCGGACAACTACGGGCAGATACGCAGTATTTT. It encodes CASSLGQLRADTQYF.

The chain has TRBV12-3 or TRBV12-4 and TRBJ1-5; D gene unclear. This CDR3 region has 15 residues. V lost 5 bases, J lost 6 bases, and 17 bases lay in between. The DNA of the CDR3 is TGTGCCAGCAGTCCGGACCTGACCATGGCTCAGCCCCAGCATTTT. This translates into CASSPDLTMAQPQHF.

There are many counts of this clonotype. The chain has TRBV4-1 and TRBJ1-2, with D hard to call. V gave up 1 base and J gave up 2 bases, with 11 bases separating them. The germline V gene encodes CDR1 MGHRA and CDR2 YSYEKL. The CDR3 runs to 15 residues. This chain's CDR3 is CASSQATGGNYGYTF. For the CDR3, the DNA is TGCGCCAGCAGCCAAGCCACCGGAGGGAACTATGGCTACACCTTC.

This clonotype was observed a few times. This chain connects TRBV28 to TRBJ1-2; D gene uncertain. The V gene lost 5 bases and the J gene lost 8 bases, with 9 bases spanning the gap. Germline loops: CDR1 MDHEN, CDR2 SYDVKM. The length of the CDR3 is 11 residues. The CDR3 bases are TGTGCCAGCAGTGTAGGGTGGGGCTACACCTTC. This translates into CASSVGWGYTF.

In its sample, this clonotype was seen a few times. CDR3 region: CASSSPTLGTGFLYEQYF. The CDR3 DNA follows: TGTGCCAGCAGCTCACCAACCCTCGGGACAGGGTTTCTCTACGAGCAGTACTTC. This sequence joins TRBV7-9 and TRBJ2-7; 9 positions agree with TRBD1. V lost 4 bases, J lost 3 bases, and 16 bases stayed unmatched. The CDR3 contains 18 residues. CDR1 and CDR2 from the germline V gene are SEHNR and FQNEAQ (reference sequence).

This chain joins TRBV10-3 and TRBJ2-1, with 8 bases that match TRBD2. The junction had 4 bases not matched to a gene; V was cut back by 3 bases and J by 6 bases. Germline values: CDR1 ENHRY, CDR2 SYGVKD. The CDR3 covers 14 residues. The CDR3 loop reads CAISDGTRSNEQFF. For the CDR3, the DNA is TGTGCCATCAGTGACGGGACTAGGAGCAATGAGCAGTTCTTC.

The rearrangement joins TRBV28 to TRBJ2-7; 10 bases are a match to TRBD1. This CDR3 region has 15 residues. Germline values: CDR1 MDHEN, CDR2 SYDVKM. Trimming at V came to 7 bases and at J to 2 bases, leaving 8 bases not matched to a gene. CDR3 sequence (DNA): TGTGCCAGCACCCTAACCGGGACAGGGGCCTACGAGCAGTACTTC. Translated, it gives CASTLTGTGAYEQYF.

This clonotype came up a few times. This rearrangement joins TRBV10-2 to TRBJ1-2, with 8 positions matching TRBD1. The CDR3 runs to 14 residues. Germline-derived CDR1 and CDR2 are WSHSY and SAAADI. V lost 3 bases to trimming and J lost 6 bases; unmatched junction nucleotides: 6. CDR3 bases: TGCGCCAGCAGTGATGGCCGGACAGGGAATGGCTACACCTTC. Translated, it gives CASSDGRTGNGYTF.

As regards this clonotype: A read error may produce the germline difference seen at one junction end. This chain uses TRBV5-1 with TRBJ2-3; 11 nucleotides match TRBD2. This CDR3 has 15 residues. The V gene's germline CDR1 is SGHRS and CDR2 YFSETQ. The CDR3 loop reads CASSFSGGAGDTRYF. CDR3 coding DNA: TGCGCCAGCAGCTTTAGCGGGGGGGCCGGAGATACGCGGTATTTT.

In nucleotides, the CDR3 is TGTGCCAGCAGCGCCGCCGGGACAGACTACGAGCAGTACTTC. Its translation is CASSAAGTDYEQYF. The V and J genes are TRBV7-2 and TRBJ2-5, with 7 bases lining up with TRBD1. The closer fit of TRBJ2-7 to the DNA end suggests the J call may be wrong. The length of the CDR3 is 14 residues. Germline assignment: CDR1 SGHTA and CDR2 FQGNSA.

The chain links TRBV20-1 to TRBJ1-1; D gene unclear. Trimming removed 8 bases at V and 5 bases at J, with 18 bases between. This CDR3 has 13 residues. The germline V gene has CDR1 DFQATT and CDR2 SNEGSKA (reference sequence). CDR3 amino acids: CSTTKGADTEAFF. The CDR3 nucleotides read TGCAGTACTACTAAGGGCGCAGATACTGAAGCTTTCTTT.

The V and J genes are TRBV30 and TRBJ1-4; no clear D gene. This CDR3 spans 15 amino acids. CDR1 is GTSNPN, CDR2 SVGIG, per germline (reference sequence). V lost 0 bases, J lost 2 bases, and 10 bases lay in between. CDR3 bases: TGTGCCTGGAGTGTTTACAGTTCCACTAATGAAAAACTGTTTTTT. This gives the protein CAWSVYSSTNEKLFF.

This chain links TRBV7-3 with TRBJ1-1, with D hard to call. Trimming shortened V by 1 base and J by 4 bases, and 7 bases separated the two germline ends. This CDR3 is 13 amino acids long. Germline-derived CDR1 and CDR2 are SGHTA and FQGTGA. The CDR3 coding sequence is TGTGCCAGCAGCTTAATGGGAACCACTGAAGCTTTCTTT. Its protein is CASSLMGTTEAFF.

For the CDR3, the DNA is TGCGCCAGCAGCCCCACCTGGGTCGGTCTCAGTGGCTACACCTTC. It encodes CASSPTWVGLSGYTF. V and J are TRBV4-1 and TRBJ1-2; no firm D call. The CDR3 contains 15 residues. The germline V gene encodes CDR1 MGHRA and CDR2 YSYEKL. Deletions cut 4 bases from V and 7 bases from J, with 19 bases between.

In this sample, this clonotype turned up a few times. The chain employs TRBV10-3 and TRBJ1-5; possibly TRBD1 for D (5 bases). The CDR3 contains 16 residues. Trimming took 0 bases from V and 4 from J, leaving 13 bases between them. CDR1 ENHRY and CDR2 SYGVKD come from the germline V gene. CDR3 loop: CAISESSRGSNQPQHF. The CDR3 coding sequence is TGTGCCATCAGTGAGTCTAGTAGGGGCAGTAATCAGCCCCAGCATTTT.

As to this clonotype: One end of the junction varies from germline; a read error may be responsible. The gene calls are TRBV12-3 or TRBV12-4 and TRBJ2-1; no clear D. The J call may be mistaken, given a closer DNA end match to TRBJ2-7. The CDR3 is 14 amino acids. The CDR3 here is CTSSFGASIYEQYF. The CDR3 DNA reads as TGTACCAGCAGTTTTGGAGCATCGATTTACGAGCAGTACTTC.

V usage is TRBV4-1 and J usage is TRBJ2-4, with a weak D call TRBD2 (5 bases). The CDR3 runs to 14 residues. V dropped 6 bases and J dropped 1 base, with 10 bases sitting between them. Germline V CDR1 and CDR2: MGHRA, YSYEKL. CDR3 sequence reads: CASSHGVAKNIQYF. In DNA, the CDR3 is TGCGCCAGCAGTCACGGGGTGGCCAAAAACATTCAGTACTTC.